The clone carrying this TCR beta chain has only a few counts. What it recognizes is unknown. The data belong to a study of cytomegalovirus exposure and HLA in healthy donors. Notes on the study in general: An analysis was carried out later, and it reportedly showed fewer N-insertions in an Asian-associated ancestry cluster than the approximately 710-donor mean. In an earlier analysis, about 90% or about 30%: the productive usage of most TCR beta V segments.

PCR primers comprised 60 Vbeta and 13 Jbeta primers. The table came from immunoSEQ multiplex PCR; TCRdb's copy has only in-frame clones and leaves some out. The sample includes 60,000 to 70,000 clones, 55% to 65% of them seen just once. Trimming at V came to 0 bases and at J to 0 bases, leaving 22 bases not matched to a gene. The CDR3 has 23 amino acids. Per the germline V gene, CDR1 is SGHTA and CDR2 is FQGTGA. The sequence came from a woman aged 45-59 years in good health and CMV-seronegative. The V call is TRBV7-3, the J call TRBJ2-4; 8 positions match TRBD2. The sample consisted of PBMCs. The CDR3 protein is CASSLTGSLLERERGVAKNIQYF. Here the CDR3 DNA reads TGTGCCAGCAGCTTAACTGGCTCCTTGCTGGAGCGGGAGAGGGGGGTAGCCAAAAACATTCAGTACTTC.